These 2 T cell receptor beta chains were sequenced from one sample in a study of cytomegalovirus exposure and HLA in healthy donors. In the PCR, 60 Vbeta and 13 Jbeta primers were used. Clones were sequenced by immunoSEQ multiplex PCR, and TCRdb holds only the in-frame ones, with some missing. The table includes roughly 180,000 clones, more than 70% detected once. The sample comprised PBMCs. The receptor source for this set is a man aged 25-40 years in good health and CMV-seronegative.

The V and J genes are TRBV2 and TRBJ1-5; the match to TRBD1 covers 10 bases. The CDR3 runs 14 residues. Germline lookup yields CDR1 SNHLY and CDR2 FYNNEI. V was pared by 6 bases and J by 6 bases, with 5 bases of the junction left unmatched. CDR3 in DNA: TGTGCCAGCAGGTTGACAGGGGGCACTCAGCCCCAGCATTTT. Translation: CASRLTGGTQPQHF.

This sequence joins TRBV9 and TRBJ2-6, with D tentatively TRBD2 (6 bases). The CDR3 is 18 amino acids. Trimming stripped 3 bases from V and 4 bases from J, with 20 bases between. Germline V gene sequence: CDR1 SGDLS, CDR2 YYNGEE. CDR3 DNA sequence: TGTGCCAGCAGCGAGACCCCCGGAGGGCCGGGGGGGGCCAACGTCCTGACTTTC. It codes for CASSETPGGPGGANVLTF.